This is a list of T cell receptor beta chains from one sample in a study of cytomegalovirus exposure and HLA in healthy donors. Method: immunoSEQ multiplex PCR; TCRdb's copy keeps in-frame clones and lacks some. Counted here are around 77,000 clones, approximately 80% occurring once; the ten biggest clones make up roughly 3.5%. Material for sequencing was PBMCs. The receptor source for this set is a man between 35 and 55 years old in good health and CMV-seronegative. CDR3s include the opening cysteine and the closing phenylalanine or tryptophan. A D gene is named only where the DNA matches it firmly. Clone size is given for some rows only: seen once, a few or many times, or a class if the clone is expanded.

>TRBJ1-2|NA|TRBV6-6|TRBD1
TGTGCCAGCAGTTACTCGCGCGCAGGGGGCGCAGCGGGCTACACCTTC
CASSYSRAGGAAGYTF
>TRBJ2-7|NA|TRBV5-1|NA
TGCGCCAGCAGCTCCTTGCTCGGGACAAGCTACGAGCAGTACTTC
CASSSLLGTSYEQYF
>TRBJ2-7|NA|TRBV9|TRBD2
TGTGCCAGCAGCCCCCCGGCTAGCGGGGGTTACGAGCAGTACTTC
CASSPPASGGYEQYF
>TRBJ1-1|NA|TRBV6-6|TRBD1
TGTGCCAGCAGTGGACAGGGTATGAACACTGAAGCTTTCTTT
CASSGQGMNTEAFF
>TRBJ1-1|NA|TRBV19|NA
TGTGCCAGTAGTGGGGCGAATGAAGCTTTCTTT
CASSGANEAFF
>TRBJ1-2|NA|TRBV5-1|NA
TGCGCCAGCAGCTTTGAGACACCAAACTATGGCTACACCTTC
CASSFETPNYGYTF
>TRBJ2-3|NA|TRBV9|TRBD1
TGTGCCACGGGGACCGGGACAGGGGGCACAGATACGCAGTATTTT
CATGTGTGGTDTQYF
>TRBJ1-2|NA|TRBV7-9|TRBD1
TGTGCCAGCAGCTACACCCGGACAGGGGACTATGGCTACACCTTC
CASSYTRTGDYGYTF
>TRBJ2-5|NA|TRBV15|TRBD1
TGTGCCACCAGCAGAGATAATTTTGGGACAGGGGATAAAGAGACCCAGTACTTC
CATSRDNFGTGDKETQYF
>TRBJ2-5|NA|TRBV10-3|TRBD1
TGTGCCATCCAGGAGGGGGACAGGTATGGGGGGACCCAGTACTTC
CAIQEGDRYGGTQYF
>TRBJ2-3|NA|TRBV28|NA
TGTGCCAGCAGTTTAAGGGGGGGCGGATACACAGATACGCAGTATTTT
CASSLRGGGYTDTQYF
>TRBJ2-7|NA|TRBV6-5|TRBD1
TGTGCCAGCAGTTACTCGGGACAGGGATACGAGCAGTACTTC
CASSYSGQGYEQYF
>TRBJ1-4|NA|TRBV27|NA
TGTGCCAGCAGTGCTATCGGGATGAATAATGAAAAACTGTTTTTT
CASSAIGMNNEKLFF
>TRBJ1-6|NA|TRBV19|NA
TGTGCCAGTAGTATGGAATGGGGGGTCGGTAATTCACCCCTCCACTTT
CASSMEWGVGNSPLHF
>TRBJ1-1|NA|TRBV29-1|NA
TGCAGCGTTGAAATTCACAGGGTTTTAGGCACTGAAGCTTTCTTT
CSVEIHRVLGTEAFF
>TRBJ1-4|few|TRBV6-6|NA
TGTGCCAGCAGTTATCCGGGAGTTCGCACTAATGAAAAACTGTTTTTT
CASSYPGVRTNEKLFF
>TRBJ2-5|few|TRBV27|TRBD2
TGTGCCAGCGTCCCTGGGGGAGGGTCGGGTCCCCAGTACTTC
CASVPGGGSGPQYF
>TRBJ2-1|NA|TRBV10-1|NA
TGCGCCAGTGCCACCCGGGACTCACCATCCGAGGAGCAGTTCTTC
CASATRDSPSEEQFF
>TRBJ1-3|few|TRBV5-1|NA
TGCGCCAGCAGCCACAATGGGGGCGATGGAAACACCATATATTTT
CASSHNGGDGNTIYF
>TRBJ2-2|NA|TRBV7-8|TRBD2
TGTGCCAGCACTGCCGGGACTAGCCCCGCCGGGGAGCTGTTTTTT
CASTAGTSPAGELFF